These 12 T cell receptor beta chains were all obtained from the same sample, sequenced in a study of cytomegalovirus exposure and HLA in healthy donors. The PCR contained 60 Vbeta and 13 Jbeta primers. Method: immunoSEQ multiplex PCR; TCRdb's copy keeps in-frame clones and lacks some. This table holds 60,000 to 85,000 clones, about 76% found once. Input material: PBMCs. These receptors came from a male donor in good health and CMV-seropositive.

V gene TRBV11-2 combines with J gene TRBJ2-1; D is unclear. CDR1 SGHAT and CDR2 FQNNGV come from the germline V gene. Trimming took 6 bases from V and 10 from J, leaving 16 bases between them. The CDR3 contains 13 residues. The chain's CDR3 is CASRKSRLLEQFF. Written as DNA, the CDR3 is TGTGCCAGCAGAAAATCCAGACTTTTGGAGCAGTTCTTC.

The CDR3 DNA reads TGCGCCAGCAGCCAAGATAAACTAGGACTAGGCGGGCAGGTCGAGCAGTACTTC. It specifies CASSQDKLGLGGQVEQYF. V and J are TRBV4-1 and TRBJ2-7; 7 bases agree with TRBD2. There are 18 residues in the CDR3. Germline CDR1 and CDR2: MGHRA and YSYEKL. V lost 0 bases, J lost 6 bases, and 17 bases stayed unmatched.

This clone appeared once. The chain uses TRBV7-3 and TRBJ2-2, with D unclear. From germline, CDR1 is SGHTA and CDR2 FQGTGA. Trimming pared 6 bases from V and 5 bases from J, leaving 7 bases between. There are 12 residues in the CDR3. CDR3 in DNA: TGTGCCAGCAGTCCCGGGACCGGGGAGCTGTTTTTT. It codes for CASSPGTGELFF.

CDR3 loop: CASSEQGFSNQPQHF. CDR3 sequence (DNA): TGTGCCAGCAGTGAGCAGGGCTTTAGCAATCAGCCCCAGCATTTT. The rearrangement uses TRBV27 and TRBJ1-5; the D gene is possibly TRBD1 (5 bases). Trimming stripped 5 bases from V and 0 bases from J, with 11 bases between. Germline CDR1 reads MNHEY; CDR2 reads SMNVEV (reference sequence). This CDR3 is 15 amino acids long.

The V gene is TRBV5-5, the J gene TRBJ2-3; 9 nucleotides align to TRBD2. This CDR3 region has 16 residues. From germline, CDR1 is SGHKS and CDR2 YYEKEE (reference sequence). The V and J ends lost 5 bases and 1 base, in that order; junction bases with no gene match: 8. CDR3: CASRAGLATGTDTQYF. For the CDR3, the DNA is TGTGCCAGCAGAGCGGGACTAGCTACGGGCACAGATACGCAGTATTTT.

The rearrangement joins TRBV18 to TRBJ2-1; TRBD2 matches at 13 bases. The CDR3 runs to 15 residues. V lost 4 bases, J lost 7 bases, and 4 bases stayed unmatched. Germline V gene sequence: CDR1 KGHSH, CDR2 LQKENI. The CDR3 here is CASSLRTSGRNEQFF. CDR3 coding DNA: TGTGCCAGCTCACTGCGGACTAGCGGGAGAAATGAGCAGTTCTTC.

The chain combines TRBV5-6 with TRBJ2-7; 7 bases line up with TRBD1. V shed 5 bases and J 5 bases; nucleotides not matched to a gene: 10. Germline-derived CDR1 and CDR2 are SGHDT and YYEEEE. The CDR3 is 14 amino acids. The CDR3 sequence is CASRKRGREDEQYF. The CDR3, as DNA: TGTGCCAGCAGGAAGAGGGGGCGAGAGGACGAGCAGTACTTC. The variable domain in full, with the rest retrieved from reference TRBV5-6 and TRBJ2-7, is DAGVTQSPTHLIKTRGQQVTLRCSPKSGHDTVSWYQQALGQGPQFIFQYYEEEERQRGNFPDRFSGHQFPNYSSELNVNALLLGDSALYLCASRKRGREDEQYFGPGTRLTVT.

The rearrangement links TRBV2 to TRBJ2-5; D is unclear. This CDR3 is 11 amino acids long. The V gene's germline CDR1 is SNHLY and CDR2 FYNNEI. Trimming took off 4 bases at V and 3 bases at J, with 3 bases between the two ends. The CDR3: CASSVKETQYF. CDR3 nucleotides: TGTGCCAGCAGTGTTAAAGAGACCCAGTACTTC.

This clone was seen a handful of times. The J gene is TRBJ1-4, the V gene TRBV5-6; TRBD1 might be the D (6 bases). This CDR3 is built from 17 residues. V lost 4 bases and J lost 8, with 24 bases in between. Germline loops: CDR1 SGHDT, CDR2 YYEEEE. The CDR3 DNA reads as TGTGCCAGCAGCACGGGGGGCAGGGTCCAAAGAGGGGAAAAACTGTTTTTT. Its protein product is CASSTGGRVQRGEKLFF.

The chain uses TRBV6-5 and TRBJ2-1, with 9 nucleotides matching TRBD2. Trimming took 0 bases from V and 4 from J; bases not matched to a gene: 4. Looked up from germline, CDR1 is MNHEY and CDR2 is SVGAGI. The CDR3 extends over 16 amino acids. This chain's CDR3 is CASSYSASGTYNEQFF. The CDR3 nucleotides are TGTGCCAGCAGTTACTCGGCTAGCGGGACTTACAATGAGCAGTTCTTC.

V usage is TRBV9 and J usage is TRBJ2-1; TRBD2 aligns across 7 bases. The V gene's germline CDR1 is SGDLS and CDR2 YYNGEE. The CDR3 loop spans 15 amino acids. V gave up 2 bases and J gave up 9 bases; unmatched junction bases: 11. The CDR3 is CASSVRGGLLPEQFF. The CDR3 region has the DNA TGTGCCAGCAGCGTGCGCGGGGGACTCCTACCTGAGCAGTTCTTC.

The J gene is TRBJ1-1, the V gene TRBV18; D not resolved. Trimming stripped 1 base from V and 1 base from J, with 10 bases between. The CDR3 loop spans 15 amino acids. Germline V CDR1 and CDR2: KGHSH, LQKENI. In nucleotides, the CDR3 is TGTGCCAGCTCACCACAGGAGGGTTCGAACACTGAAGCTTTCTTT. Protein: CASSPQEGSNTEAFF.